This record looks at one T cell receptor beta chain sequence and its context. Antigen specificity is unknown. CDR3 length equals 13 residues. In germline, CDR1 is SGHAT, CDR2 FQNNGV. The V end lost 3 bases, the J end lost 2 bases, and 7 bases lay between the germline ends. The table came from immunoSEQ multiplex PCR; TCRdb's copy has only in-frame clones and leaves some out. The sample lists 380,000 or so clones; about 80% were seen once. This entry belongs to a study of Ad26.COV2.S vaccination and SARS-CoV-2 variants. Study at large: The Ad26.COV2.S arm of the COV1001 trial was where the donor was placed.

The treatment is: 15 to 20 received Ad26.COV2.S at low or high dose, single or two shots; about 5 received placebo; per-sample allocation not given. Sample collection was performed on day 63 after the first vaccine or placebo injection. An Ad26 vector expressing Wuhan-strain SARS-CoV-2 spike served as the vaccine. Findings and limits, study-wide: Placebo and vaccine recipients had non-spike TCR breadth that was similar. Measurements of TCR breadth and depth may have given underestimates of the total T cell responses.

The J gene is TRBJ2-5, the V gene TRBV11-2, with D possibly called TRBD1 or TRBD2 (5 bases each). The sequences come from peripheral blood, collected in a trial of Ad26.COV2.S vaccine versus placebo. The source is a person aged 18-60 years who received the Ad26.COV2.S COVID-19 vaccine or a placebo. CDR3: CASSLRGQETQYF. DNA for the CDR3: TGTGCCAGCAGCTTGAGGGGACAAGAGACCCAGTACTTC.